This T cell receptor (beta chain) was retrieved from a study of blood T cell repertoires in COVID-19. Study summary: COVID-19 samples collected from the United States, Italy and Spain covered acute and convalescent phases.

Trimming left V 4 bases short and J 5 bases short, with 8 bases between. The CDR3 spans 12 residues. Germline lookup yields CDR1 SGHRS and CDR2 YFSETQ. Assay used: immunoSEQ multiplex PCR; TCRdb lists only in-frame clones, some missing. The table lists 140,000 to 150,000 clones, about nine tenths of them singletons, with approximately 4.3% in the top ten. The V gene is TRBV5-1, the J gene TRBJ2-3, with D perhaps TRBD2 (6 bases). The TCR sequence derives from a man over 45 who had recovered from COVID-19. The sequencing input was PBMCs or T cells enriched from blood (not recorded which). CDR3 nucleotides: TGCGCCAGCAGCCGAGCGGGAGATACGCAGTATTTT. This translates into CASSRAGDTQYF.